Detailed here is one T cell receptor (beta chain). In its sample, this clonotype was seen many times. What this receptor recognizes is not known. No qualities accompany the bases; no much larger clone lies one base away. Libraries of naive CD8 T cells were built from approximately 20,000 to 980,000 sorted cells, with 10%, 30% or 50% of the purified RNA used. On a BD FACSAria II, naive CD8 T cells were FACS-sorted as CD8+CD4-CCR7+CD45RA+ and collected into RLT Plus buffer. Detection sensitivity was tested by spiking Jurkat RNA equal to over 8 TCR copies' worth into samples containing about 18,000-1,000,000 naive CD8 T cells. CD8 T cells were enriched using RosetteSep CD8+ T Cell Enrichment Cocktail and Ficoll-Paque, and the enriched cells then underwent ACK red cell lysis. The sample is drawn from a study of molecular identifiers for immune sequencing clone quantification (dated by TCRdb to the late 2010s). For the study in its entirety: For a replicate experiment, RNA from around 20,000 or 99,000 naive CD8 T cells was divided into five aliquots, and four of the five aliquots were sequenced. This methods study benchmarked molecular-identifier clustering-based TCR repertoire sequencing (MIDCIRS) and TCR RNA copy counting, using CD8 T cells to do so. Points the paper makes about the study in general: Identical TCR molecules sharing a barcode could cause highly expanded clone sizes to be underestimated. The naive libraries included spiked-in Jurkat TCR RNA (about nine copies' worth), and this RNA is not part of the donor repertoire. When barcode sub-clustering was left out, chimeric consensus sequences inflated TCR diversity, with chimeras reaching as high as 47%. Modeling indicated 2.5 to 3.5 TCR RNA copies recovered per cell, compared with around 10 by digital PCR, which implies a capture efficiency of approximately 30%. In CMV-specific effector cells, clones with more than 20 RNA copies contained over 98% of molecules, whereas in naive cells such clones contained under 1% of molecules. Spiked-in Jurkat TCR RNA equivalent to a single cell was reported to be detectable even among one million naive CD8 T cells.

Library prep was done by PCR. Instrument used: Illumina HiSeq 4000. Bulk TCR libraries were generated as previously described, with the TCR primers listed in Table S5 used. Total RNA was purified with the Qiagen AllPrep DNA/RNA kit. Before any analysis, reads coming from multiple sequencing runs of the same library were combined into one pool. The original pipeline was this. Reads were retained only if the reads had an exact TCR constant sequence, and the retained reads were trimmed to 150 nt and grouped according to their 12-nt molecular barcodes. Within each barcode group, reads were sub-clustered at a 15% Levenshtein threshold, and quality-weighted consensus sequences were built per RNA molecule. Non-functional sequences were filtered out, along with any lower-count sequence sitting one edit away from another sequence. On the basis of fitting two negative binomial distributions, barcode sub-clusters with fewer than 20% of the maximum read count were discarded. The public reads were reanalyzed by TCRdb: fastp trimming at Q25, MiXCR alignment, in-frame beta chains only. Each entry merges the rows of one CDR3 protein and shows their most common DNA and genes. The V and J calls come from TCRdb's annotation, not from the publication. A total of some 320,000 distinct CDR3 sequences appear in this sample, roughly a fifth of them only once. The ten largest clones add up to about 0.81% of the sample.

Taken from cysteine to phenylalanine, the CDR3 has 19 residues. The sequence is cut down to CDR3 DNA, 57 bases in frame from base 1. The germline V gene (reference sequence) yields LNHDA for CDR1 and SQIVND for CDR2. V is trimmed back by 3 bases and J by 2 bases, and the junction contains 17 bases that no gene match accounts for. The clonotype comes from a human donor in good health. Some libraries in this study had Jurkat cell RNA spiked in. Source material: naive CD8+ T cells from blood, with Jurkat cell RNA spiked in. Taken with the paper, the label for cell subset or site translates to: FACS-sorted CD8+CD4-CCR7+CD45RA+ naive T cells. The receptor chain draws on TRBV19 and TRBJ1-2, with 8 central nucleotides matching TRBD1. The CDR3: CASSIRWGQETLTNYGYTF. The nucleotide sequence reads TGTGCCAGTAGTATTCGTTGGGGACAGGAAACACTAACGAACTATGGCTACACCTTC.